These 9 T cell receptor beta chains originate from one sample sequenced in a study of CD8 T cells in Susac syndrome. RNA was extracted with the RNeasy kit, and a quantity of roughly 0.5 to 1 ug was reverse transcribed using random hexamers. TCRdb reanalysed the immunoSEQ multiplex PCR reads using MiXCR and keeps one entry per CDR3 protein. The sample records about 130,000 distinct CDR3 sequences, approximately 95% being singletons. The sequenced material came from CD8+ T cells from PBMCs. Every receptor here comes from a human donor with Susac syndrome.

The sample holds a few counts of this clonotype. The chain links TRBV7-9 to TRBJ2-5; D is unclear. Per the germline V gene, CDR1 is SEHNR and CDR2 is FQNEAQ (reference sequence). With 2 bases removed from V and 5 bases from J, the gap between germline ends came to 15 bases. This CDR3 has 15 amino acids. The CDR3 coding sequence is TGTGCCAGCAGCTTATCTCAAGCCGGGTTGGAGACCCAGTACTTC. Translating gives CASSLSQAGLETQYF.

The chain employs TRBV10-3 and TRBJ1-3; perhaps TRBD1 as D (5 bases). The ends were cut back, 6 bases at V and 0 bases at J, with 15 bases in the middle. CDR3 length: 16 residues. Germline assignment: CDR1 ENHRY and CDR2 SYGVKD. The CDR3 sequence is CAIRSRREDSGNTIYF. The CDR3 DNA sequence: TGTGCCATCAGATCGCGCAGGGAAGACTCTGGAAACACCATATATTTT.

This sequence joins TRBV29-1 and TRBJ2-7; TRBD2 is a possible D gene (5 bases). The CDR3 has 13 amino acids. The germline V gene has CDR1 SQVTM and CDR2 ANQGSEA. Trimming stripped 4 bases from V and 4 bases from J, with 14 bases between. CDR3 nucleotide sequence: TGCAGCGTTGTGGCAGGAGGTGGGTACGAGCAGTACTTC. Translation: CSVVAGGGYEQYF.

The rearrangement links TRBV27 to TRBJ2-7, with D tentatively TRBD1 or TRBD2 (5 bases each). The CDR3 is 13 residues long. V lost 3 bases and J lost 4, with 10 bases in between. Germline CDR1 and CDR2: MNHEY and SMNVEV (reference sequence). CDR3 DNA sequence: TGTGCCAGCAGTTTGCAGGGAGAATACGAGCAGTACTTC. This encodes CASSLQGEYEQYF.

The V gene is TRBV27, the J gene TRBJ2-7; D ambiguous. This CDR3 has 11 residues. V was pared by 6 bases and J by 3 bases, with 6 bases between. Germline values: CDR1 MNHEY, CDR2 SMNVEV (reference sequence). The CDR3 loop is CASRGYYEQYF. CDR3 nucleotide sequence: TGTGCCAGCAGGGGTTACTACGAGCAGTACTTC.

The chain uses TRBV28 and TRBJ2-7; tentative D call: TRBD2 (5 bases). Trimming left V 6 bases short and J 0 bases short, with 9 bases between. Germline CDR1 MDHEN, CDR2 SYDVKM. There are 13 residues in the CDR3. The CDR3 region has the DNA TGTGCCAGCAGCTACCGGGGCTCCTACGAGCAGTACTTC. Translating gives CASSYRGSYEQYF.

The rearrangement joins TRBV24-1 to TRBJ2-7; unclear D gene. The V gene lost 6 bases and the J gene lost 4 bases, with 6 bases spanning the gap. The CDR3 extends over 11 amino acids. Germline V gives CDR1 KGHDR, CDR2 SFDVKD. The CDR3 DNA is TGTGCCACCAGTTTCGGATACGAGCAGTACTTC. This encodes CATSFGYEQYF.

The chain links TRBV30 to TRBJ2-7, with 8 bases aligning to TRBD2. The CDR3 sequence is 14 residues long. V trimming: 2 bases; J trimming: 6 bases; junction bases outside the gene matches: 9. Per the germline V gene, CDR1 is GTSNPN and CDR2 is SVGIG (reference sequence). CDR3 DNA sequence: TGTGCCTGGAGTCTGGAGCGGGAGCTATCCGAGCAGTACTTC. This gives the protein CAWSLERELSEQYF. Using reference TRBV30 and TRBJ2-7 for the parts outside the CDR3, the full variable domain is SQTIHQWPATLVQPVGSPLSLECTVEGTSNPNLYWYRQAAGRGLQLLFYSVGIGQISSEVPQNLSASRPQDRQFILSSKKLLLSDSGFYLCAWSLERELSEQYFGPGTRLTVT.

V gene TRBV7-6 combines with J gene TRBJ1-1; D is ambiguous. This CDR3 region has 15 residues. The V end was cut by 4 bases, the J end by 1 base, with 13 bases between. The germline CDR1 and CDR2 sequences are SGHVS and FNYEAQ. As DNA, the CDR3 is TGTGCCAGCAGCTCCCACCGCCCCAGGAACACTGAAGCTTTCTTT. Amino acids: CASSSHRPRNTEAFF.